The 32 T cell receptor beta chains below were found in one sample sequenced in a study of blood T cell repertoires in COVID-19. Measured with immunoSEQ multiplex PCR; TCRdb has only the in-frame clones, and not every one. The sample lists about 150,000 clones, less than 90% occurring once. The sequenced material came from PBMCs or T cells enriched from blood (not recorded which). Receptor source: a woman between 45 and 60 years old who had recovered from COVID-19.

This clone was counted a single time. The chain couples TRBV19 to TRBJ1-3; D gene uncertain. The CDR3 is 17 residues long. Trimming shortened V by 1 base and J by 0 bases, and 13 bases separated the two germline ends. Germline V lookup: CDR1 LNHDA, CDR2 SQIVND (reference sequence). The CDR3 sequence: CASSIAEGMYSGNTIYF. In DNA, the CDR3 is TGTGCCAGTAGTATAGCAGAGGGAATGTACTCTGGAAACACCATATATTTT.

The rearrangement joins TRBV27 to TRBJ1-3; D might be TRBD1 (5 bases). The germline V gene encodes CDR1 MNHEY and CDR2 SMNVEV (reference sequence). The CDR3 is made up of 14 amino acids. Trimming took 4 bases from V and 8 from J, leaving 15 bases between them. In DNA, the CDR3 is TGTGCCAGCAGTTATAGCCCATCCAGGGACACCATATATTTT. Translating it yields CASSYSPSRDTIYF.

The rearrangement joins TRBV3-1 (or the pseudogene TRBV3-2) to TRBJ2-1; tentative D call: TRBD1 (5 bases). From germline, CDR1 is LGHDT and CDR2 YNNKEL (reference sequence). V was cut by 0 bases and J by 2 bases, with 8 bases left in between. The CDR3 contains 15 residues. CDR3 protein: CASSQEAGPYNEQFF. The CDR3 DNA reads as TGTGCCAGCAGCCAAGAGGCAGGGCCCTACAATGAGCAGTTCTTC.

The chain joins TRBV4-2 to TRBJ1-1, with D perhaps TRBD1 (5 bases). This CDR3 has 13 amino acids. Trimming left V 6 bases short and J 0 bases short, with 8 bases between. Germline V gives CDR1 LGHNA, CDR2 YNFKEQ. Here the CDR3 DNA reads TGTGCCAGCAGTCAGGGTATGAACACTGAAGCTTTCTTT. Its translation is CASSQGMNTEAFF.

This clone was seen only once. V and J are TRBV11-2 and TRBJ2-5, with D tentatively TRBD2 (6 bases). Deletions cut 1 base from V and 5 bases from J, with 8 bases between. The CDR3 covers 13 residues. Germline-derived CDR1 and CDR2 are SGHAT and FQNNGV. The DNA of the CDR3 is TGTGCCAGCAGCTTAGCGGGGGTGGAGACCCAGTACTTC. Translating it yields CASSLAGVETQYF.

The V call is TRBV6-5, the J call TRBJ2-3, with 7 bases matching TRBD2. Trimming at V came to 9 bases and at J to 4 bases, leaving 13 bases not matched to a gene. In germline, CDR1 is MNHEY, CDR2 SVGAGI. The CDR3 runs to 15 residues. CDR3 residues: CARWQRGKSPDTQYF. The CDR3 bases are TGTGCCAGATGGCAGCGGGGTAAGAGCCCAGATACGCAGTATTTT.

The V and J genes are TRBV28 and TRBJ1-2; TRBD1 matches 9 bases. The germline gives CDR1 MDHEN, CDR2 SYDVKM. The CDR3 is made up of 15 amino acids. The junction had 7 bases not matched to a gene; V was cut back by 6 bases and J by 2 bases. The CDR3 region has the DNA TGTGCCAGCAGCCCGGCAGGACAGGGGAACTATGGCTACACCTTC. Translated: CASSPAGQGNYGYTF.

The V call is TRBV7-2, the J call TRBJ1-3, with D uncertain. Trimming removed 4 bases from V and 3 bases from J, with 7 bases in between. This CDR3 has 13 residues. In germline, CDR1 is SGHTA, CDR2 FQGNSA. The CDR3 coding sequence is TGTGCCAGCAGCTCGAGTGGTGGAAACACCATATATTTT. Residues: CASSSSGGNTIYF. Complete variable domain (other parts from reference TRBV7-2 and TRBJ1-3): GAGVSQSPSNKVTEKGKDVELRCDPISGHTALYWYRQSLGQGLEFLIYFQGNSAPDKSGLPSDRFSAERTGGSVSTLTIQRTQQEDSAVYLCASSSSGGNTIYFGEGSWLTVV.

Comment on this clone: The sample contains more than one DNA sequence encoding this CDR3. The chain links TRBV3-1 (or the pseudogene TRBV3-2) to TRBJ2-7, with no clear D. Germline CDR1 LGHDT, CDR2 YNNKEL (reference sequence). This CDR3 region has 11 residues. Trimming pared 1 base from V and 7 bases from J, leaving 5 bases between. The CDR3 region has the DNA TGTGCCAGCAGCCAAGCTTTGGAGCAGTACTTC. It translates to CASSQALEQYF.

This chain links TRBV5-4 with TRBJ2-5, with a weak D call TRBD1 (6 bases). The CDR3 has 14 residues. Germline V gene sequence: CDR1 SGHNT, CDR2 YYREEE (reference sequence). The germline V and J ends were trimmed by 4 bases and 2 bases, with 12 bases remaining between them. CDR3 DNA: TGTGCCAGCAGCGCGTCGGACAGACAAGAGACCCAGTACTTC. Translating it yields CASSASDRQETQYF.

V is TRBV7-8 and J is TRBJ2-5; D remains unclear. The CDR3 totals 15 residues. The ends were cut back, 1 base at V and 2 bases at J, with 11 bases in the middle. In germline, CDR1 is SGHVS, CDR2 FQNEAQ. In DNA, the CDR3 is TGTGCCAGCAGCTTAGAGTGGTTACTTCAAGAGACCCAGTACTTC. Its translation is CASSLEWLLQETQYF. The variable domain in full, with the rest retrieved from reference TRBV7-8 and TRBJ2-5, is GAGVSQSPRYKVAKRGQDVALRCDPISGHVSLFWYQQALGQGPEFLTYFQNEAQLDKSGLPSDRFFAERPEGSVSTLKIQRTQQEDSAVYLCASSLEWLLQETQYFGPGTRLLVL.

This chain connects TRBV4-2 to TRBJ1-1; 7 bases are shared with TRBD1. CDR1 LGHNA and CDR2 YNFKEQ come from the germline V gene. After removal of 4 bases from V and 4 bases from J, the junction contained 6 bases not matched to a gene. This CDR3 has 14 residues. CDR3 protein: CASSPGDRVTEAFF. The CDR3 DNA follows: TGTGCCAGCAGCCCTGGTGACAGGGTCACTGAAGCTTTCTTT.

The chain combines TRBV5-1 with TRBJ2-7; 7 nucleotides agree with TRBD1. This CDR3 comprises 13 residues. V lost 3 bases, J lost 4 bases, and 4 bases stayed unmatched. Germline-derived CDR1 and CDR2 are SGHRS and YFSETQ. The CDR3, as DNA: TGCGCCAGCAGCTCGGACAGGTTTTACGAGCAGTACTTC. Protein sequence: CASSSDRFYEQYF.

The rearrangement joins TRBV27 to TRBJ1-2, with TRBD1 as a possible D gene (5 bases). The CDR3 is 14 residues long. The V gene lost 3 bases and the J gene lost 7 bases, with 15 bases spanning the gap. Germline V lookup: CDR1 MNHEY, CDR2 SMNVEV (reference sequence). The DNA of the CDR3 is TGTGCCAGCAGTTTTCGGGGGGTAAAGGGTGGCTACACCTTC. Protein product: CASSFRGVKGGYTF.

This clone was recorded only once. The chain joins TRBV6-5 to TRBJ2-7, with TRBD1 matching over 10 bases. CDR3 length equals 15 residues. Trimming took 4 bases from V and 4 from J; bases not matched to a gene: 7. Per the germline V gene, CDR1 is MNHEY and CDR2 is SVGAGI. CDR3 in DNA: TGTGCCAGCAGTTGGCGGGACAGGGGAGTTTACGAGCAGTACTTC. Its protein is CASSWRDRGVYEQYF.

A few counts support this clone. The chain links TRBV5-4 to TRBJ1-1, with 9 bases lining up with TRBD1. Losses at the gene ends were 1 base for V and 9 bases for J; bases not matched to a gene: 16. The CDR3 sequence is 17 residues long. Germline V lookup: CDR1 SGHNT, CDR2 YYREEE (reference sequence). As DNA, the CDR3 is TGTGCCAGCAGCTTGTTCCGACAGGGGGGATCCTTTCCCCAAGCTTTCTTT. It codes for CASSLFRQGGSFPQAFF.

V is TRBV6-5 and J is TRBJ2-7; TRBD2 matches 11 bases. CDR3 length equals 16 residues. The J segment lost 2 bases and the V segment lost 0 bases, leaving 3 bases of the junction unmatched. The germline V gene has CDR1 MNHEY and CDR2 SVGAGI. The CDR3 loop reads CASSYSASGRTYEQYF. The CDR3 DNA reads TGTGCCAGCAGTTACTCAGCTAGCGGGAGGACCTACGAGCAGTACTTC.

The V gene is TRBV7-9, the J gene TRBJ2-3; D perhaps matches TRBD1 (6 bases). The CDR3 loop spans 19 amino acids. Germline V gene data show CDR1 as SEHNR and CDR2 as FQNEAQ (reference sequence). The V end was cut by 2 bases, the J end by 6 bases, with 27 bases between. CDR3 sequence: CASSLYRVWGSIVGDTQYF. As DNA, the CDR3 is TGTGCCAGCAGCTTATACAGGGTTTGGGGATCCATTGTAGGGGATACGCAGTATTTT.

The chain joins TRBV18 to TRBJ1-1; unclear D gene. With 7 bases removed from V and 0 bases from J, the gap between germline ends came to 9 bases. Per the germline V gene, CDR1 is KGHSH and CDR2 is LQKENI. The CDR3 runs 13 residues. CDR3 residues: CASLGVLNTEAFF. The CDR3, as DNA: TGTGCCAGCTTAGGAGTACTGAACACTGAAGCTTTCTTT. The variable domain in full, with the rest retrieved from reference TRBV18 and TRBJ1-1, is NAGVMQNPRHLVRRRGQEARLRCSPMKGHSHVYWYRQLPEEGLKFMVYLQKENIIDESGMPKERFSAEFPKEGPSILRIQQVVRGDSAAYFCASLGVLNTEAFFGQGTRLTVV.

This clone was seen a handful of times. The chain couples TRBV4-2 to TRBJ2-1; 11 nucleotides match TRBD2. Germline CDR1 and CDR2: LGHNA and YNFKEQ. CDR3 length equals 17 residues. The ends lost 1 base at V and 8 bases at J; junction bases unmatched: 10. As DNA, the CDR3 is TGTGCCAGCAGCCAAGCTGGACTAGCGGGTCTAGGGGATGAGCAGTTCTTC. This gives the protein CASSQAGLAGLGDEQFF.

This chain links TRBV7-6 with TRBJ2-7, with D perhaps matching TRBD1 (6 bases). In germline, CDR1 is SGHVS, CDR2 FNYEAQ. The germline V and J ends were trimmed by 2 bases and 2 bases, with 13 bases remaining between them. This CDR3 is 15 amino acids long. The CDR3 is CASSLSPGAAYEQYF. In DNA, the CDR3 is TGTGCCAGCAGCTTATCTCCAGGGGCGGCCTACGAGCAGTACTTC.

The chain couples TRBV3-1 (or the pseudogene TRBV3-2) to TRBJ1-1; perhaps TRBD1 as D (5 bases). Trimming took 4 bases from V and 10 from J, leaving 19 bases between them. Looked up from germline, CDR1 is LGHDT and CDR2 is YNNKEL (reference sequence). The CDR3 length is 14 residues. The CDR3 DNA reads as TGTGCCAGCAGCCGGCCCCACCAGGGTAGGGGAGCTTTCTTT. Translation: CASSRPHQGRGAFF.

The chain carries TRBV4-3 and TRBJ1-4; D is perhaps TRBD1 (5 bases). Trimming pared 1 base from V and 0 bases from J, leaving 9 bases between. The CDR3 runs 16 residues. Germline V gene lookup returns CDR1 LGHNA and CDR2 YSLEER. The CDR3 sequence is CASSQGTRSTNEKLFF. The CDR3 region has the DNA TGCGCCAGCAGCCAAGGGACACGGTCAACTAATGAAAAACTGTTTTTT.

DNA of the CDR3: TGTGCCAGCAGCCAAGGCGGGGGGCGCTCCTACAATGAGCAGTTCTTC. It encodes CASSQGGGRSYNEQFF. This chain links TRBV3-1 (or the pseudogene TRBV3-2) with TRBJ2-1; 8 bases agree with TRBD2. Losses at the gene ends were 1 base for V and 0 bases for J; bases not matched to a gene: 2. Germline CDR1 is LGHDT and CDR2 is YNNKEL (reference sequence). The CDR3 sequence is 16 residues long.

This clone has a handful of counts. V gene TRBV3-1 (or the pseudogene TRBV3-2) combines with J gene TRBJ2-7; possibly TRBD2 for D (6 bases). This CDR3 comprises 15 residues. V lost 1 base to trimming and J lost 1 base, with 11 bases between them. Germline-derived CDR1 and CDR2 are LGHDT and YNNKEL (reference sequence). The CDR3 DNA reads TGTGCCAGCAGCCAAGCACCCGGGGGATCCTACGAGCAGTACTTC. Translation: CASSQAPGGSYEQYF.

The chain uses TRBV7-9 and TRBJ1-6; D gene unclear. Germline V gene lookup returns CDR1 SEHNR and CDR2 FQNEAQ (reference sequence). CDR3 length: 14 residues. Trimming removed 3 bases from V and 8 bases from J, with 11 bases in between. In DNA form, the CDR3 reads TGTGCCAGCAGCTTCCGGGAGACTCATTCACCCCTCCACTTT. This sequence encodes CASSFRETHSPLHF.

The chain carries TRBV24-1 and TRBJ2-1; TRBD2 is a possible D gene (6 bases). The CDR3 length is 13 residues. The germline V and J ends were trimmed by 7 bases and 0 bases, with 6 bases remaining between them. Germline CDR1 and CDR2: KGHDR and SFDVKD. The CDR3 is CATSGGSYNEQFF. Written as DNA, the CDR3 is TGTGCCACCAGCGGGGGCTCCTACAATGAGCAGTTCTTC.

In this sample, this clone turned up a few times. This rearrangement joins TRBV13 to TRBJ2-7, with a possible D match to TRBD1 (6 bases). V was clipped by 2 bases and J by 1 base, with 6 bases between them. The CDR3 contains 13 residues. The germline V gene has CDR1 PRHDT and CDR2 FYEKMQ (reference sequence). CDR3 residues: CASSLTGSYEQYF. The CDR3 DNA reads as TGTGCCAGCAGCTTAACAGGGTCCTACGAGCAGTACTTC.

This clone has more than one count but fewer than ten. The CDR3 region is CASSPAGARGGAQYF. The CDR3 DNA sequence: TGTGCCAGCAGCCCCGCGGGGGCGCGGGGTGGGGCGCAGTATTTT. V gene TRBV7-2 combines with J gene TRBJ2-3; D may be TRBD2 (7 bases). The CDR3 contains 15 residues. Germline V gene sequence: CDR1 SGHTA, CDR2 FQGNSA. V lost 5 bases and J 10 bases, leaving 22 bases between the germline ends.

The chain carries TRBV4-3 and TRBJ2-1; 9 bases match TRBD1. J gave up 4 bases and V 0 bases, and 1 base lay outside the gene matches. Germline-derived CDR1 and CDR2 are LGHNA and YSLEER. CDR3 length: 15 residues. The CDR3 here is CASSQEGTGYNEQFF. CDR3 DNA: TGCGCCAGCAGCCAAGAGGGGACAGGGTACAATGAGCAGTTCTTC.

The rearrangement links TRBV6-4 to TRBJ1-2; D gene unclear. CDR1 is MRHNA, CDR2 SNTAGT, per germline. The CDR3 contains 13 residues. V lost 2 bases and J lost 5, with 9 bases in between. The CDR3 coding sequence is TGTGCCAGCAGTGACCATAGCGGGTATGGCTACACCTTC. Its translation is CASSDHSGYGYTF.

This chain connects TRBV7-2 to TRBJ2-7, with 7 bases fitting TRBD1. CDR1 and CDR2 from the germline V gene are SGHTA and FQGNSA. The CDR3 runs to 15 residues. V gave up 1 base and J gave up 0 bases; unmatched junction bases: 3. CDR3: CASSLEYRGSYEQYF. The CDR3 nucleotides are TGTGCCAGCAGCTTAGAATACAGGGGCTCCTACGAGCAGTACTTC.